The next 6 T cell receptor beta chains were all read from a single sample in a study of T-cell memory formation after mild COVID-19. TCRdb used MiXCR to reprocess the 5' RACE reads, holding one entry per CDR3 protein. Among around 34,000 distinct CDR3 sequences listed, 7.7% were seen once. Sequenced sample: PBMCs or a T cell subset sorted from them (not recorded which). The receptors stem from a man aged 18 to 30 who had mild COVID-19 (a few samples of this study predate the infection). Cell type and time point are not known.

The table lists this clonotype with many counts. The chain has TRBV12-3 or TRBV12-4 and TRBJ2-5, with D possibly matching TRBD2 (7 bases). The CDR3 totals 15 residues. Deletions cut 2 bases from V and 4 bases from J, with 14 bases between. The CDR3 sequence: CASSLFGGGGETQYF. The CDR3 DNA is TGTGCCAGCAGTTTATTTGGAGGGGGGGGAGAGACCCAGTACTTC.

This clonotype occurred many times. CDR3 nucleotides: TGCGCCAGCAGCCTTGGGGAGAGCTCTGGAAACACCATATATTTT. Translating gives CASSLGESSGNTIYF. The gene calls are TRBV4-3 and TRBJ1-3; D is ambiguous. The CDR3 is 15 residues long. Germline CDR1 is LGHNA and CDR2 is YSLEER. V gave up 4 bases and J gave up 0 bases, with 10 bases separating them.

This clonotype was counted many times. The chain joins TRBV11-2 to TRBJ2-7; D gene unclear. V lost 6 bases to trimming and J lost 0 bases, with 9 bases between them. Germline assignment: CDR1 SGHAT and CDR2 FQNNGV. The length of the CDR3 is 13 residues. The CDR3 spells CASRPSASYEQYV. The CDR3 bases are TGTGCCAGCAGGCCTTCGGCCTCCTACGAGCAGTACGTC.

This clonotype was detected many times. This chain joins TRBV6-5 and TRBJ2-7; TRBD2 might be the D (7 bases). V shed 2 bases and J shed 2 bases, with 13 bases lying between them. The germline gives CDR1 MNHEY, CDR2 SVGAGI. The CDR3 has 15 amino acids. CDR3 DNA sequence: TGTGCCAGCAGTTACCGGACGGGGGGCGCCTACGAGCAGTACGTC. Its protein product is CASSYRTGGAYEQYV.

This clonotype came up many times. This chain uses TRBV12-3 or TRBV12-4 with TRBJ1-5; D unclear. The V and J ends lost 8 bases and 0 bases respectively, with 11 bases between them. The CDR3 consists of 14 residues. CDR3 in amino acids: CASHRGYSNQPQHF. The DNA of the CDR3 is TGTGCCAGCCATCGTGGCTATAGCAATCAGCCCCAGCATTTT.

This clonotype was observed at least ten times. This rearrangement joins TRBV7-9 to TRBJ1-1; D perhaps matches TRBD1 (5 bases). Germline assignment: CDR1 SEHNR and CDR2 FQNEAQ (reference sequence). V dropped 5 bases and J dropped 1 base, with 11 bases sitting between them. The CDR3 runs to 14 residues. The DNA of the CDR3 is TGTGCCAGCAGCACCCGACAGCCGAACACTGAAGCTTTCTTT. Protein sequence: CASSTRQPNTEAFF.